These 10 T cell receptor beta chains share one sample of origin, sequenced in a study of early stage breast cancer tumors. Method: immunoSEQ multiplex PCR; TCRdb's copy keeps in-frame clones and lacks some. The profile covers about 8,000 clones, with 62% appearing a single time and roughly 7% taken by the ten largest. Sequencing was performed on breast tumor tissue. The source of these receptors is a person in their 70s with breast cancer.

The chain employs TRBV7-6 and TRBJ1-1; the D gene is possibly TRBD1 (6 bases). Germline-derived CDR1 and CDR2 are SGHVS and FNYEAQ. Trimming left V 5 bases short and J 3 bases short, with 16 bases between. CDR3 length equals 15 residues. The CDR3 DNA sequence: TGTGCCAGCAGCACAGACCAGGGGTTCTACACTGAAGCTTTCTTT. It translates to CASSTDQGFYTEAFF.

This chain connects TRBV30 to TRBJ2-2; the match to TRBD1 covers 9 bases. The CDR3 contains 16 residues. Per the germline V gene, CDR1 is GTSNPN and CDR2 is SVGIG (reference sequence). Trimming took 4 bases from V and 0 from J; bases not matched to a gene: 6. CDR3 sequence (DNA): TGTGCCTGGACTCGGGACAGGGTAGCGAACACCGGGGAGCTGTTTTTT. This sequence encodes CAWTRDRVANTGELFF.

This clone has only a few counts. The rearrangement links TRBV28 to TRBJ1-2, with D maybe TRBD1 (6 bases). V gave up 3 bases and J gave up 8 bases, with 13 bases separating them. CDR1 is MDHEN, CDR2 SYDVKM, per germline. The CDR3 loop spans 13 amino acids. DNA for the CDR3: TGTGCCAGCAGTTTTGTACAGGGAAGGGGCTACACCTTC. Amino acid sequence: CASSFVQGRGYTF.

This clone was picked up a small number of times. This chain connects TRBV2 to TRBJ1-4; D is unresolved. Trimming cost V 5 bases and J 3 bases, with 13 bases left between them. CDR1 is SNHLY, CDR2 FYNNEI, per germline. The CDR3 runs 15 residues. The CDR3 here is CASSYDLVANEKLFF. The CDR3 DNA is TGTGCCAGCAGTTATGATCTAGTGGCTAATGAAAAACTGTTTTTT.

The chain links TRBV5-6 to TRBJ2-5; 9 bases line up with TRBD2. V lost 4 bases, J lost 7 bases, and 8 bases stayed unmatched. Germline loops: CDR1 SGHDT, CDR2 YYEEEE. There are 14 residues in the CDR3. The CDR3 spells CASSPPAGGRTQYF. DNA of the CDR3: TGTGCCAGCAGCCCCCCGGCGGGGGGGCGGACCCAGTACTTC.

Notes on this clone: Different DNA sequences within this sample yield the same CDR3. This chain joins TRBV6-5 and TRBJ1-1, with TRBD1 identical over 8 bases. Germline V lookup: CDR1 MNHEY, CDR2 SVGAGI. The CDR3 is 14 amino acids. V trimming: 5 bases; J trimming: 5 bases; junction bases outside the gene matches: 7. CDR3: CASSRDRGRTEAFF. The CDR3 coding sequence is TGTGCCAGCAGTCGCGACAGGGGTCGGACTGAAGCTTTCTTT.

There are a few counts of this clone. V gene TRBV7-6 combines with J gene TRBJ2-1, with D perhaps TRBD2 (6 bases). Trimming removed 0 bases from V and 0 bases from J, with 9 bases in between. CDR1 SGHVS and CDR2 FNYEAQ come from the germline V gene. This CDR3 is 16 amino acids long. The CDR3 region has the DNA TGTGCCAGCAGCTTAGCCGCGGGGAGCTCCTACAATGAGCAGTTCTTC. Protein: CASSLAAGSSYNEQFF. Full variable domain (missing parts from reference TRBV7-6 and TRBJ2-1): GAGVSQSPRYKVTKRGQDVALRCDPISGHVSLYWYRQALGQGPEFLTYFNYEAQQDKSGLPNDRFSAERPEGSISTLTIQRTEQRDSAMYRCASSLAAGSSYNEQFFGPGTRLTVL.

The rearrangement uses TRBV7-6 and TRBJ2-2, with 8 bases fitting TRBD2. The CDR3 is 16 residues long. CDR1 and CDR2 from the germline V gene are SGHVS and FNYEAQ. With 3 bases clipped from V and 0 bases from J, the junction kept 3 bases outside the gene matches. The CDR3 region has the DNA TGTGCCAGCAGCTTTCCCGGGGGGGCGAACACCGGGGAGCTGTTTTTT. Its protein product is CASSFPGGANTGELFF.

The chain links TRBV29-1 to TRBJ2-5; the D gene is possibly TRBD2 (7 bases). V was pared by 8 bases and J by 5 bases, with 18 bases between. The CDR3 extends over 13 amino acids. CDR1 and CDR2 (germline): SQVTM, ANQGSEA. CDR3 sequence: CSSRRGLMETQYF. Written as DNA, the CDR3 is TGCAGCTCCCGGCGGGGGCTTATGGAGACCCAGTACTTC. The whole variable domain, filled in from reference TRBV29-1 and TRBJ2-5, reads SAVISQKPSRDICQRGTSLTIQCQVDSQVTMMFWYRQQPGQSLTLIATANQGSEATYESGFVIDKFPISRPNLTFSTLTVSNMSPEDSSIYLCSSRRGLMETQYFGPGTRLLVL.

This clone occurred a few times. DNA of the CDR3: TGTGCCAGTAGTGAACAGGGGTCCTACAATGAGCAGTTCTTC. Translating it yields CASSEQGSYNEQFF. This chain uses TRBV19 with TRBJ2-1; TRBD1 matches at 7 bases. The CDR3 is 14 amino acids. With 5 bases clipped from V and 1 base from J, the junction kept 2 bases outside the gene matches. CDR1 and CDR2 from the germline V gene are LNHDA and SQIVND (reference sequence).